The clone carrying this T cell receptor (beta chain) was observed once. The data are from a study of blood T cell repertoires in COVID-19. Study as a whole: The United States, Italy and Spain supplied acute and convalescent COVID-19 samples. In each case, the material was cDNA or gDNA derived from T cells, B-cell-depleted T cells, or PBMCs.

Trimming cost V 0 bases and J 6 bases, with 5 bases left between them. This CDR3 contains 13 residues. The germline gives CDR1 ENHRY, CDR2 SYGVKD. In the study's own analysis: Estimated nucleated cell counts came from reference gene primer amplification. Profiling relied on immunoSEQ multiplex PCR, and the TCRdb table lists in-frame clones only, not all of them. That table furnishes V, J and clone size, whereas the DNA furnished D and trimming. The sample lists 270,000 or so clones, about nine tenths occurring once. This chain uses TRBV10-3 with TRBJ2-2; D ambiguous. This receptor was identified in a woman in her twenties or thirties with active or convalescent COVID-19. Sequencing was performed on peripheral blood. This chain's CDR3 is CAISESHSGELFF. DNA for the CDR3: TGTGCCATCAGTGAGTCGCACTCCGGGGAGCTGTTTTTT.